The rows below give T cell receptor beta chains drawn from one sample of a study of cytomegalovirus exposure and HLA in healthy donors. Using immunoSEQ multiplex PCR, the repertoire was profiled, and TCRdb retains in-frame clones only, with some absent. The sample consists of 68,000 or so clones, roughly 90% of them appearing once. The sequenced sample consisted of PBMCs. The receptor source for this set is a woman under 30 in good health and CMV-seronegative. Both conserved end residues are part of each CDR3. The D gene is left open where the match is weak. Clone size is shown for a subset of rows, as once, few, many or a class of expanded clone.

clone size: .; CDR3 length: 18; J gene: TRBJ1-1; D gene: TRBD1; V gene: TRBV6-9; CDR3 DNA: TGTGCCAGCAGCTACCCGACCCGGTACACAGGGGTGAACACTGAAGCTTTCTTT; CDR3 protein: CASSYPTRYTGVNTEAFF
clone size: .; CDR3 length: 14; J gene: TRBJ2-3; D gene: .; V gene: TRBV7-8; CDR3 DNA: TGTGCCAGCAGCCTCAGCGGGAGCACAGATACGCAGTATTTT; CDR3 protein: CASSLSGSTDTQYF
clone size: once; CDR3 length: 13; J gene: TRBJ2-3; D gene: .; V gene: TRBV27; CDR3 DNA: TGTGCCAGCAGTTTTTCAGTGGCAGATACGCAGTATTTT; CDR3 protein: CASSFSVADTQYF
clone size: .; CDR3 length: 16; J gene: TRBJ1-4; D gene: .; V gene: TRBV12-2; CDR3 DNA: TGTGCAAGTCGCTCCGGGAACACTGCTGGGTTTGAAAAACTGTTTTTT; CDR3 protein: CASRSGNTAGFEKLFF
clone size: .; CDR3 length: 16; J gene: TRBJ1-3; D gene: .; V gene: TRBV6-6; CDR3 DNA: TGTGCCAGCAGTGGCCAGGGGACCGAGGCGGGAAACACCATATATTTT; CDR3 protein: CASSGQGTEAGNTIYF
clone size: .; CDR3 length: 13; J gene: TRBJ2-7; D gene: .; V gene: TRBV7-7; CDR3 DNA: TGTGCCAGCAGCTTGACTCCTCGGGACGAGCAGTACTTC; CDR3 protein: CASSLTPRDEQYF
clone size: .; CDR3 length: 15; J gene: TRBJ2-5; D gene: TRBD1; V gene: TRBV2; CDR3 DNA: TGTGCCAGCAGACGAGGGACAGGGTATCAAGAGACCCAGTACTTC; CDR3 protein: CASRRGTGYQETQYF
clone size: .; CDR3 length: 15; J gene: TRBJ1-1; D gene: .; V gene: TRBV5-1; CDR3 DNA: TGCGCCAGCAGCTTGGTGTCAGGGATGAACACTGAAGCTTTCTTT; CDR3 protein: CASSLVSGMNTEAFF
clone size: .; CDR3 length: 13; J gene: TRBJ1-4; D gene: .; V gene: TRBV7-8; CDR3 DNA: TGTGCCAGCAGCGAGTACACTAATGAAAAACTGTTTTTT; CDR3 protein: CASSEYTNEKLFF
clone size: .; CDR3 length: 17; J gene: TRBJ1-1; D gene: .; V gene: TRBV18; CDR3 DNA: TGTGCCAGCTCACCACAGCACATGGACAGCCGAAACACTGAAGCTTTCTTT; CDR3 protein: CASSPQHMDSRNTEAFF
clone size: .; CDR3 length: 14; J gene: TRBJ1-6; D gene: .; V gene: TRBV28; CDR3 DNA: TGTGCCAGCAGTGGGCTTTTCTATAATTCACCCCTCCACTTT; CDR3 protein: CASSGLFYNSPLHF
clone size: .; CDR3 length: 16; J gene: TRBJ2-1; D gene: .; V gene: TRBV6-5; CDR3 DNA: TGTGCCAGCAGTTACGCGGCGGGGAGCTCCTACAATGAGCAGTTCTTC; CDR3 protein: CASSYAAGSSYNEQFF
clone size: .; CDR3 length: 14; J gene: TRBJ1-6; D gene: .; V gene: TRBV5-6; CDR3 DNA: TGTGCCAGCAGCTTGGCTCAGTTTAATTCACCCCTCCACTTT; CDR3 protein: CASSLAQFNSPLHF
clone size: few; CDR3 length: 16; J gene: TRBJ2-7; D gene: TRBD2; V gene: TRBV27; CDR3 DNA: TGTGCCAGCAGCTTCGGGGCGGTGGGAGGGAGGTACGAGCAGTACTTC; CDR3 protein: CASSFGAVGGRYEQYF
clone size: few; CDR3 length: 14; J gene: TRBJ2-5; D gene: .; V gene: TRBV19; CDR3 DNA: TGTGCCAGTAGTTTAGCAGAGGGTGGAGAGACCCAGTACTTC; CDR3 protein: CASSLAEGGETQYF
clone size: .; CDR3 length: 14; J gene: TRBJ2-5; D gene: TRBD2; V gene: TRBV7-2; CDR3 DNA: TGTGCCAGCAGCTTAGGCGGGAGTTTGGAGACCCAGTACTTC; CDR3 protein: CASSLGGSLETQYF
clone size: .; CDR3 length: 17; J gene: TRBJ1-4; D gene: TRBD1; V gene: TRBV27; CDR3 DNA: TGTGCCAGCAGGAAGGCCCGAGGGGGCTCGAATAATGAAAAACTGTTTTTT; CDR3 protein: CASRKARGGSNNEKLFF
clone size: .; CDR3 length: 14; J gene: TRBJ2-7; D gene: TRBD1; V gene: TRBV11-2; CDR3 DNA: TGTGCCAGCACCCGAACCGCGACAGGGCGGGAGCAGTACTTC; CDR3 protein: CASTRTATGREQYF
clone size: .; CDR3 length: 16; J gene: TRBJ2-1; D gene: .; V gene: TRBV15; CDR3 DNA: TGTGCCACCAGCAGGCACAACCGGGAATCCTACAATGAGCAGTTCTTC; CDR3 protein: CATSRHNRESYNEQFF
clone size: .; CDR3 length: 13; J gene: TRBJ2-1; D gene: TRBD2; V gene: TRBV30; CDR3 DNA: TGTGCCCAGTCTAGCGGGGGATACAATGAGCAGTTCTTC; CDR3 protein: CAQSSGGYNEQFF
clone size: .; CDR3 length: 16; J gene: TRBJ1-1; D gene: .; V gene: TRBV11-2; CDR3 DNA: TGTGCCAGCAGCTTCCCCAGTGGGAGGGGGAGTGCTGAAGCTTTCTTT; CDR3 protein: CASSFPSGRGSAEAFF
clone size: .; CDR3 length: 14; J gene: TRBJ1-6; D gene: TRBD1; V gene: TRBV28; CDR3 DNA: TGTGCCAGCAGTTCAGGGGGCGAGATTTCACCCCTCCACTTT; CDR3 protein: CASSSGGEISPLHF
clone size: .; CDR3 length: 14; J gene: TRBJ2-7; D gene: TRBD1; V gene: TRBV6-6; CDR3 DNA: TGTGCCAGCAGTTATGGGACAGGGGAGGACGAGCAGTACTTC; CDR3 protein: CASSYGTGEDEQYF
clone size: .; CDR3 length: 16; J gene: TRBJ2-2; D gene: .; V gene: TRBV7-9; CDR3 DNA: TGTGCCAGCAGCTTAGGGGTTAGCGGGAACACCGGGGAGCTGTTTTTT; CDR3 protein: CASSLGVSGNTGELFF
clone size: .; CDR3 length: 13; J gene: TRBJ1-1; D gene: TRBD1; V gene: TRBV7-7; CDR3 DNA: TGTGCCCCGGGACAGGGGGTAGGGGGTAGGGCTTTCTTT; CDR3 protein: CAPGQGVGGRAFF
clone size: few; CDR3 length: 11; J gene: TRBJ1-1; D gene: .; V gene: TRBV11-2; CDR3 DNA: TGTGCCAGCAGCACAATCTTCGAAGCTTTCTTT; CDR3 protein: CASSTIFEAFF
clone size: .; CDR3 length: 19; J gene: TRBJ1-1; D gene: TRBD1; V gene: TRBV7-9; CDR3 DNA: TGTGCCAGCAGCTTACGAACCGCGCAGGGGGGTCCGGGGAGCACTGAAGCTTTCTTT; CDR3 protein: CASSLRTAQGGPGSTEAFF
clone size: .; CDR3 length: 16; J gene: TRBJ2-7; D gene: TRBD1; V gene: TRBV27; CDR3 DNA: TGTGCCAGCAGTTGGGCTGGGACAGGGAGTACCTACGAGCAGTACTTC; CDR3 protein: CASSWAGTGSTYEQYF
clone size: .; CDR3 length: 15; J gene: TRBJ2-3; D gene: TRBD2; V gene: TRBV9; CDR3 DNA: TGTGCCAGCAGCGTAGCAAGCGGGGGAACAGATACGCAGTATTTT; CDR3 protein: CASSVASGGTDTQYF
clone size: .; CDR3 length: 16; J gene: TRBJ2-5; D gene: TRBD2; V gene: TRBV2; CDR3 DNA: TGTGCCAGCAGCGGGACTAGCGGGAACCCTCAAGAGACCCAGTACTTC; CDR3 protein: CASSGTSGNPQETQYF
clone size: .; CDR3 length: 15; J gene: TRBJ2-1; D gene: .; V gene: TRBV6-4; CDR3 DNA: TGTGCCAGTTCACTACAGGGTTTAGGGAACAATGAGCAGTTCTTC; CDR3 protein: CASSLQGLGNNEQFF
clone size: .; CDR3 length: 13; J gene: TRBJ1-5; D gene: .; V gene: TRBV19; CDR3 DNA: TGTGCCAGTAGTACCGGGGTCAATCAGCCCCAGCATTTT; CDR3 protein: CASSTGVNQPQHF
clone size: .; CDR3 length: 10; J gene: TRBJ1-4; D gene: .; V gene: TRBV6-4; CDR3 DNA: TGTGCCAGCAGTCACAGGGAAGGGTTTTTT; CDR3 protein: CASSHREGFF
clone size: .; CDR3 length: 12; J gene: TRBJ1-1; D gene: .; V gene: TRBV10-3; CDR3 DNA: TGTGCCATTTCAGACAGGAACACTGAAGCTTTCTTT; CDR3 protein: CAISDRNTEAFF
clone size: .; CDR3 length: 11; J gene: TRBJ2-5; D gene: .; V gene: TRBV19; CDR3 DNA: TGTGCCAGTAGTATCCGAGAGACCCAGTACTTC; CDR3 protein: CASSIRETQYF
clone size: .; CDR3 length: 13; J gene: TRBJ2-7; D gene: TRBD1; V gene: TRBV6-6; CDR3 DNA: TGTGCCAGCAGGGGGACAGCCACCTACGAGCAGTACTTC; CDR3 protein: CASRGTATYEQYF
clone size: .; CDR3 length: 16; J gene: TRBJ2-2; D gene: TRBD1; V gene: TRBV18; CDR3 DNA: TGTGCCAGCTCACCACATTACAGGGGGAAAACCGGGGAGCTGTTTTTT; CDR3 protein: CASSPHYRGKTGELFF
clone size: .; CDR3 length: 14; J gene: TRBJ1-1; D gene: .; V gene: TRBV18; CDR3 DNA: TGTGCCAGCTCACCACCGGCAGGAAGCACTGAAGCTTTCTTT; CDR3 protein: CASSPPAGSTEAFF
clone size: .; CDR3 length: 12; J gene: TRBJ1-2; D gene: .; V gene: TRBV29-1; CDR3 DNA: TGCAGCGTGGTCGGGAATAACTATGGCTACACCTTC; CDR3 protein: CSVVGNNYGYTF
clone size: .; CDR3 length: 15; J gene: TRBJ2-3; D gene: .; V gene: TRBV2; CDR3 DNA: TGTGCCAGCAGATTCACGAGGGTTGGTACAGATACGCAGTATTTT; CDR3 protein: CASRFTRVGTDTQYF
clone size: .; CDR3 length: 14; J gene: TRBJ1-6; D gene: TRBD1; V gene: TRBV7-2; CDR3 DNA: TGTGCCAGCCGGCCGGGACAGTATAATTCACCCCTCCACTTT; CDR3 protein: CASRPGQYNSPLHF
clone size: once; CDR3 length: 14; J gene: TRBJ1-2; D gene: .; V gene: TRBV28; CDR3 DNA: TGTGCCAGCAGGAGGGCGGGAGCTAACTATGGCTACACCTTC; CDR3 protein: CASRRAGANYGYTF
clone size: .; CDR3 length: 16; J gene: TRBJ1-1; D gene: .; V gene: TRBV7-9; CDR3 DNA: TGTGCCAGCAGCGGAAGTCAGGGGAAGGAGGTGGCTGAAGCTTTCTTT; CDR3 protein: CASSGSQGKEVAEAFF